The subject of this entry is one TCR beta chain. The data were obtained in a study of PD-1 and CTLA-4 blockade in melanoma. Profiling relied on immunoSEQ multiplex PCR, and the TCRdb table lists in-frame clones only, not all of them. This table holds 25,000 to 30,000 clones, less than 90% found once. With 3 bases removed from V and 4 bases from J, the gap between germline ends came to 22 bases. Germline CDR1 is MDHEN and CDR2 is SYDVKM. The CDR3 has 18 amino acids. The rearrangement links TRBV28 to TRBJ2-1, with D possibly matching TRBD1 (6 bases). The sequence came from a human donor with melanoma. Source: CD8+ T cells from peripheral blood, taken before anti-PD-1 treatment. CDR3 sequence (DNA): TGTGCCAGCAGTTTTCTCCAAATAACAGGGCGTGATTACAATGAGCAGTTCTTC. Encoded protein: CASSFLQITGRDYNEQFF.